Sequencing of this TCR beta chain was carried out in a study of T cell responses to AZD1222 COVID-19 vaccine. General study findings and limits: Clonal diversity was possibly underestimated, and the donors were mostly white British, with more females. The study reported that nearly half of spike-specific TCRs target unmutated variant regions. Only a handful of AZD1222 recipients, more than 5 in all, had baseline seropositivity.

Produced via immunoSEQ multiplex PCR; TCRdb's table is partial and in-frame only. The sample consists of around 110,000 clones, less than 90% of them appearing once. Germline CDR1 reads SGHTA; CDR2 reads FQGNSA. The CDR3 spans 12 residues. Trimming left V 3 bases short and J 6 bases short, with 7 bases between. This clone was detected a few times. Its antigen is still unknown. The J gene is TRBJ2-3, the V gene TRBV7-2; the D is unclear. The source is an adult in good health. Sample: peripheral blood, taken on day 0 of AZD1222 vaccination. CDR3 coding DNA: TGTGCCAGCAGCTTTCACTGGGATACGCAGTATTTT. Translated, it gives CASSFHWDTQYF.